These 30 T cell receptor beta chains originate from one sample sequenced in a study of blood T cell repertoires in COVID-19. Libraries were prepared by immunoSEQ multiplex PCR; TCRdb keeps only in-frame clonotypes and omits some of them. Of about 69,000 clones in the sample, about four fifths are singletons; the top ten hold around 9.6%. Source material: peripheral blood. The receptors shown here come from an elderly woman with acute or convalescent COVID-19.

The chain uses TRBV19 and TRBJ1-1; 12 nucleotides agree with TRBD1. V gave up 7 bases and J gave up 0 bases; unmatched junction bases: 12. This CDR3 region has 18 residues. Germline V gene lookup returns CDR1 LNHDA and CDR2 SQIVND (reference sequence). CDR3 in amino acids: CASIPPGQGALMNTEAFF. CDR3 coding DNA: TGTGCCAGTATTCCGCCGGGACAGGGGGCTCTCATGAACACTGAAGCTTTCTTT.

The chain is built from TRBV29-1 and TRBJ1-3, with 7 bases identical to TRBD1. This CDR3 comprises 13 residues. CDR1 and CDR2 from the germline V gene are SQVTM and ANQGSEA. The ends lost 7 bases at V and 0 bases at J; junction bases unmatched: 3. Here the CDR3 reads CSAGQSSGNTIYF. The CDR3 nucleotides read TGCAGCGCGGGACAGAGCTCTGGAAACACCATATATTTT. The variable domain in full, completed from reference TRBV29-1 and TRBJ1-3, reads SAVISQKPSRDICQRGTSLTIQCQVDSQVTMMFWYRQQPGQSLTLIATANQGSEATYESGFVIDKFPISRPNLTFSTLTVSNMSPEDSSIYLCSAGQSSGNTIYFGEGSWLTVV.

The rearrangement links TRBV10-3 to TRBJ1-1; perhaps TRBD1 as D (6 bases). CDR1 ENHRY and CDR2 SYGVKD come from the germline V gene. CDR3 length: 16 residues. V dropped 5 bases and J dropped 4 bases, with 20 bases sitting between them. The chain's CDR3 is CAISSIDRIVSTEAFF. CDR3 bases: TGTGCCATCAGTTCAATCGACAGGATTGTCAGCACTGAAGCTTTCTTT.

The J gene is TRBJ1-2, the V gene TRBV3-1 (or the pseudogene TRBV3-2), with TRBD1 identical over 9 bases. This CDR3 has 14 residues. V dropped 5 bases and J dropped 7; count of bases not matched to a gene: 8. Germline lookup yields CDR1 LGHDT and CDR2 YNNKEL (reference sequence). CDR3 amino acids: CASSSRDRVSGYTF. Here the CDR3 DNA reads TGTGCCAGCAGCTCCCGGGACAGGGTATCTGGCTACACCTTC.

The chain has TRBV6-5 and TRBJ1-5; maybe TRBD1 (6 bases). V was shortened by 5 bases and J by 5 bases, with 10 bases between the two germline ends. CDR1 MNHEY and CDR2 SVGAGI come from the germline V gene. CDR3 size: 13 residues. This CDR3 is CASSKGGDQPQHF. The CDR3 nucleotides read TGTGCCAGCAGTAAGGGGGGGGATCAGCCCCAGCATTTT.

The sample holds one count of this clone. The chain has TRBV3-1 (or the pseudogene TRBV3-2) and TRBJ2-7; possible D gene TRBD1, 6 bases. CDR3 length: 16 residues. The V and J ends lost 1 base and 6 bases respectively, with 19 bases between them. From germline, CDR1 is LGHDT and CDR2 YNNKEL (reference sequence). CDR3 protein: CASSQGGGRRKVEQYF. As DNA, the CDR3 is TGTGCCAGCAGCCAAGGAGGGGGACGTCGAAAAGTCGAGCAGTACTTC.

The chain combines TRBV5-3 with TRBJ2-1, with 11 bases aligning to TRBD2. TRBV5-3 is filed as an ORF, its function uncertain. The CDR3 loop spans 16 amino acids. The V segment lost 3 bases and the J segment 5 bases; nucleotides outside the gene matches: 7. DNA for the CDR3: TGTGCCAGAAGCTGCCCACTAGCGGGGGACCACAATGAGCAGTTCTTC. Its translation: CARSCPLAGDHNEQFF.

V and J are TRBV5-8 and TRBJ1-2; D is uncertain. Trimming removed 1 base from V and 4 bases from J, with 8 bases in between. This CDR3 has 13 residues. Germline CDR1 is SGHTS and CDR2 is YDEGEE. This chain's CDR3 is CASSLRGFYGYTF. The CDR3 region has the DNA TGTGCCAGCAGCTTGCGAGGGTTCTATGGCTACACCTTC.

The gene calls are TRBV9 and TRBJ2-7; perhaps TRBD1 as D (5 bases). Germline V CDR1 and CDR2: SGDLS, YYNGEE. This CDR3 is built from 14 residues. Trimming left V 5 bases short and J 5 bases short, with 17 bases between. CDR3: CASSPIAGNHEQYF. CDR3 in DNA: TGTGCCAGCAGTCCTATAGCAGGGAACCACGAGCAGTACTTC.

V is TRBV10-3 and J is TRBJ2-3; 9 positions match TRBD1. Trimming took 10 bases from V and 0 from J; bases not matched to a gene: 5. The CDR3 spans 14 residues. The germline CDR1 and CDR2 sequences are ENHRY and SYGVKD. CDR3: CATGTGPSTDTQYF. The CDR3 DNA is TGTGCCACCGGGACAGGGCCAAGCACAGATACGCAGTATTTT.

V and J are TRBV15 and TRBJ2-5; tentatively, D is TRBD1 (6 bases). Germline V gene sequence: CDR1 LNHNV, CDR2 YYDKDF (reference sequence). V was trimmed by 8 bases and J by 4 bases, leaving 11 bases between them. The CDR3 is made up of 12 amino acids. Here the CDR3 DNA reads TGTGCCACCCCAACAGGGTCAGAGACCCAGTACTTC. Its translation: CATPTGSETQYF.

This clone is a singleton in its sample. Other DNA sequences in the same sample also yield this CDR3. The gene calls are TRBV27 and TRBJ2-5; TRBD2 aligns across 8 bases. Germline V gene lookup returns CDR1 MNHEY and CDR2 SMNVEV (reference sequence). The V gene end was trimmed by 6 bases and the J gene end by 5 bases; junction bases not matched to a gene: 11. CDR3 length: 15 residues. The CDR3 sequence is CASSLSGGGRETQYF. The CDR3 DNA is TGTGCCAGCAGCCTCTCGGGCGGGGGGCGGGAGACCCAGTACTTC.

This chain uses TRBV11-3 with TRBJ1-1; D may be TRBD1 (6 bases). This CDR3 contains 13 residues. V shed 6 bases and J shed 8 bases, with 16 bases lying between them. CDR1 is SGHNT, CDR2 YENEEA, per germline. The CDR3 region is CASSSRIGTEAFF. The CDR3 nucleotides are TGTGCCAGCAGTTCAAGGATCGGGACAGAAGCTTTCTTT.

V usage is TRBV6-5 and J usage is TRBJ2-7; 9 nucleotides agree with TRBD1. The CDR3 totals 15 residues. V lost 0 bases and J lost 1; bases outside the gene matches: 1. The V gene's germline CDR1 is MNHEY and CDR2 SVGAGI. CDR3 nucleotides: TGTGCCAGCAGTTACTCGGGGACAGGGTCCTACGAGCAGTACTTC. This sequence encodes CASSYSGTGSYEQYF.

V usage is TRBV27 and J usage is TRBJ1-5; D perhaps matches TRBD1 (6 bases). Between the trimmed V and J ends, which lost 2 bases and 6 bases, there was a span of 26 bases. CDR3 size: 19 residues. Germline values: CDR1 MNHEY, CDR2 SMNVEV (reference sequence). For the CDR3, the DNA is TGTGCCAGCAGTTTAAGGGGGGGGATTCGCGCAGGTCGAGTTCAGCCCCAGCATTTT. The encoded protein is CASSLRGGIRAGRVQPQHF.

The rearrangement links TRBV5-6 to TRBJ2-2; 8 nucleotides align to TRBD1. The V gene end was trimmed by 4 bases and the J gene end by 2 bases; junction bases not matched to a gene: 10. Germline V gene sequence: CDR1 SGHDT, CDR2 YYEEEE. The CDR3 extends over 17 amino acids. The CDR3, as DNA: TGTGCCAGCAGCGAGGAAGGGACAGGTGTTAACACCGGGGAGCTGTTTTTT. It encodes CASSEEGTGVNTGELFF.

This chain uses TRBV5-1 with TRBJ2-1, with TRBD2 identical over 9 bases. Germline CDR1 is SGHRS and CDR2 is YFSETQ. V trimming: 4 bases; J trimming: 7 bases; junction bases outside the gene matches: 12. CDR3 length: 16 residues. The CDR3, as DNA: TGCGCCAGCAGCGCCGGGGCGGGGGGGCGAACTAATGAGCAGTTCTTC. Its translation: CASSAGAGGRTNEQFF.

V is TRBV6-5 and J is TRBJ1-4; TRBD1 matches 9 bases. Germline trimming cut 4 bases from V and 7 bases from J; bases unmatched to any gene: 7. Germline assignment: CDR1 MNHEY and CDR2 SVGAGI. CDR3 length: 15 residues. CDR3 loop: CASSSTGGVGEKLFF. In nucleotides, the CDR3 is TGTGCCAGCAGTTCAACAGGGGGCGTTGGTGAAAAACTGTTTTTT.

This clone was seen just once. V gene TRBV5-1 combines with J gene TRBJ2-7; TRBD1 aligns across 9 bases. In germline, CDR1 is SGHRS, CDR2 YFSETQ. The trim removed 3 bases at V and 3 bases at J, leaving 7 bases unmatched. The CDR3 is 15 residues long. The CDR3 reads CASSSRDRAVYEQYF. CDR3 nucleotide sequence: TGCGCCAGCAGCTCCCGGGACAGGGCCGTCTACGAGCAGTACTTC.

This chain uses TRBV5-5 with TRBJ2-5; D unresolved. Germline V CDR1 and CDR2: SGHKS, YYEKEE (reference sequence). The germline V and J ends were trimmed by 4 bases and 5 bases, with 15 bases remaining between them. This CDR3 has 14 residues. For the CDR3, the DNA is TGTGCCAGCAGCCGAGACGGGTCCGGGGAGACCCAGTACTTC. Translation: CASSRDGSGETQYF.

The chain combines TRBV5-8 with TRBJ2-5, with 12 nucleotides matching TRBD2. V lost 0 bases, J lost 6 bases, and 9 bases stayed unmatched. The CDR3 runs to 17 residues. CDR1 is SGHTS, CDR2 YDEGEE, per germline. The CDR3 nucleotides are TGTGCCAGCAGCTTGGCAGTCGCTAGCGGGGGGGCAAAGACCCAGTACTTC. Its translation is CASSLAVASGGAKTQYF. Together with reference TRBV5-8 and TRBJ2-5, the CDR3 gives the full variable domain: EAGVTQSPTHLIKTRGQQATLRCSPISGHTSVYWYQQALGLGLQFLLWYDEGEERNRGNFPPRFSGRQFPNYSSELNVNALELEDSALYLCASSLAVASGGAKTQYFGPGTRLLVL.

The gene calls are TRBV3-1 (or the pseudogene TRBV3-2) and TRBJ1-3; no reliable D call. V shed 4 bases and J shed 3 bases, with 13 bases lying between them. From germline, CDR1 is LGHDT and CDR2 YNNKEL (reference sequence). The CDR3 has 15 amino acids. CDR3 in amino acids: CASSPSGRVGNTIYF. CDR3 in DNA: TGTGCCAGCAGCCCCTCGGGGAGGGTTGGAAACACCATATATTTT.

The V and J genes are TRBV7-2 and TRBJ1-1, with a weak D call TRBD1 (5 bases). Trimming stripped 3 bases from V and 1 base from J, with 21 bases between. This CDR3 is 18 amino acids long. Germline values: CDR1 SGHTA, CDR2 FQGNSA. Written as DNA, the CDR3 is TGTGCCAGCAGCTTCCCTTGGGTAGGGGCGCCCTCGAACACTGAAGCTTTCTTT. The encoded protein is CASSFPWVGAPSNTEAFF. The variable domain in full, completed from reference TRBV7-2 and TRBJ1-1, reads GAGVSQSPSNKVTEKGKDVELRCDPISGHTALYWYRQSLGQGLEFLIYFQGNSAPDKSGLPSDRFSAERTGGSVSTLTIQRTQQEDSAVYLCASSFPWVGAPSNTEAFFGQGTRLTVV.

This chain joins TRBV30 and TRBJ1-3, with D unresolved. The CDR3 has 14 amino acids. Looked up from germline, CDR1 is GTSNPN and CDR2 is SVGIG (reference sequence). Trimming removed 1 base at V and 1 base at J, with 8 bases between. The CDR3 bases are TGTGCCTGGAGTGCCGGTAGATCTGGAAACACCATATATTTT. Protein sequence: CAWSAGRSGNTIYF.

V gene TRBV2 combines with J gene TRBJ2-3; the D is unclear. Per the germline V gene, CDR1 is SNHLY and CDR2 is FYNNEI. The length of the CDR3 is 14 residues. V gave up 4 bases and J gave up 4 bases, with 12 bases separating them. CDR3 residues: CASSAPNRADTQYF. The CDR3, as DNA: TGTGCCAGCAGTGCCCCGAACCGCGCAGATACGCAGTATTTT.

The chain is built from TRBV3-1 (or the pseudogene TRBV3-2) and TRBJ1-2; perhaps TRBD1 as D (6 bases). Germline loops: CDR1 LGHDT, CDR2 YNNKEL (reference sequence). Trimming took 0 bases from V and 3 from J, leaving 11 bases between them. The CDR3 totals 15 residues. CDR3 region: CASSQDLRGYYGYTF. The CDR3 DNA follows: TGTGCCAGCAGCCAAGATCTTAGGGGGTACTATGGCTACACCTTC.

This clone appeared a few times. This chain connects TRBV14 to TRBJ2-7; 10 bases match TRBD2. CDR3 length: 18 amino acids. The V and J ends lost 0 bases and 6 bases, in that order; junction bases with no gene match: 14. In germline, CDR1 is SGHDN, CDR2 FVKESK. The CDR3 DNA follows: TGTGCCAGCAGCCAAGATCGGAGAGCGGGGGGGCCTCTCCGCGAGCAGTACTTC. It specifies CASSQDRRAGGPLREQYF.

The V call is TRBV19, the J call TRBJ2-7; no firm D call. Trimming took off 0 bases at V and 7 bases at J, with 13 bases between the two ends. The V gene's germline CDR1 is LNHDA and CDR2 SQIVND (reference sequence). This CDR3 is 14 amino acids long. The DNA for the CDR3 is TGTGCCAGTAGTATAGATTGGCAGCGATTGGAGCAGTACTTC. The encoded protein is CASSIDWQRLEQYF.

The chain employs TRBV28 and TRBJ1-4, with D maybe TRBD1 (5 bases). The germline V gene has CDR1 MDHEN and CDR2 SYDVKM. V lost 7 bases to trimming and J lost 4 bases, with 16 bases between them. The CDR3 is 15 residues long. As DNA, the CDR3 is TGTGCCAGCACCCCGGGGGGTGGCATTAATGAAAAACTGTTTTTT. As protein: CASTPGGGINEKLFF.

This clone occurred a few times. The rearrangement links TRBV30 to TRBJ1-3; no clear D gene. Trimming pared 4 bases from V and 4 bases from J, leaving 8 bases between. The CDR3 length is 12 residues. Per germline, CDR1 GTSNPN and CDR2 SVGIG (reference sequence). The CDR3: CAWKFRGNTIYF. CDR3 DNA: TGTGCCTGGAAATTCAGGGGAAACACCATATATTTT. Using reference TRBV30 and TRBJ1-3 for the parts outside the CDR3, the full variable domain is SQTIHQWPATLVQPVGSPLSLECTVEGTSNPNLYWYRQAAGRGLQLLFYSVGIGQISSEVPQNLSASRPQDRQFILSSKKLLLSDSGFYLCAWKFRGNTIYFGEGSWLTVV.